This T cell receptor (beta chain) appears in the sequencing data of a study of OX40 agonist ivuxolimab in advanced cancers. At the level of the study: Ivuxolimab, which patients received intravenously every 2 weeks, was dosed at 0.01 to 10 mg/kg. A partial response was reached by three patients: one with hepatocellular carcinoma and two with cutaneous melanoma.

Sequencing was performed with immunoSEQ multiplex PCR; in TCRdb, only in-frame clones are kept and a portion is missing. Of some 59,000 clones in the sample, 82% are singletons; the top ten hold more than 3.5%. Germline V lookup: CDR1 SGHDT, CDR2 YYEEEE. The CDR3 runs 16 residues. V lost 3 bases, J lost 2 bases, and 9 bases stayed unmatched. The sequence came from an adult with an advanced solid tumor such as melanoma, head and neck, liver or kidney cancer. The source was CD4+ or CD8+ T cells sorted from blood, collected in a trial of the OX40 agonist ivuxolimab. The rearrangement joins TRBV5-6 to TRBJ2-3; 7 bases fit TRBD1. CDR3 region: CASSSPGQPFTDTQYF. CDR3 nucleotides: TGTGCCAGCAGCTCTCCGGGACAGCCATTCACAGATACGCAGTATTTT.